This entry lists 21 T cell receptor beta chains sequenced from one sample in a study of regulatory T cells in long-lasting Graves disease (dated by TCRdb to about 2021). The library was prepared using multiplex PCR. Data came from an Illumina HiSeq 4000. iRepertoire HTBI primers and Arm-PCR amplification of CDR3 regions were used to construct TCR beta libraries. TCRdb handled the public reads itself, with Q25 trimming in fastp and clone calling in MiXCR, and kept productive beta chains. Merged by CDR3 protein, the rows form single entries marked with the most common genes and DNA. The sample table contains about 530,000 distinct CDR3 sequences; only one count was recorded for about 16% of them. The ten most abundant clones make up 25% of the sample. The meaning of the sample's time point label: newly diagnosed GD, antithyroid drugs for less than 3 months. For both TCR sequencing and RNA sequencing, RNA was extracted from PBMCs using TRIzol.

The same data also contributed to another study, on T cells in Graves' hyperthyroidism and ophthalmopathy.

This sample comprised peripheral blood mononuclear cells (PBMCs), obtained at new diagnosis, from a patient treated with antithyroid drugs. The receptors were sampled from a woman aged 35 to 59 with Graves disease. Donor details come from another sample of the same person, matched by shared clones.

This clonotype has more than one count but fewer than ten. CDR3 residues: CASSHSRDNEQFF. CDR3 DNA: TGTGCCAGCAGCCATTCCCGTGACAATGAGCAGTTCTTC. The J gene is TRBJ2-1, the V gene TRBV7-9; no clear D. Between the trimmed V and J ends, which lost 5 bases and 5 bases, there was a span of 10 bases. The CDR3 spans 13 residues. CDR1 is SEHNR, CDR2 FQNEAQ, per germline (reference sequence).

In regard to this clonotype: A much larger clone differs from this one at a single base, so this may be a read error. CDR3 nucleotide sequence: TGTGCCACCAGCACCGGACCGTTCTACGAGCAGTACTTC. Encoded protein: CATSTGPFYEQYF. The rearrangement links TRBV15 to TRBJ2-7; D uncertain. V was trimmed by 4 bases and J by 3 bases, leaving 10 bases between them. Germline CDR1 LNHNV, CDR2 YYDKDF (reference sequence). The CDR3 extends over 13 amino acids.

This clonotype was detected only once. At one boundary the junction diverges from the germline segment, which might be a read error. The chain employs TRBV5-1 and TRBJ1-3; D is perhaps TRBD1 (5 bases). Germline V gene data show CDR1 as SGHRS and CDR2 as YFSETQ. The CDR3 loop spans 16 amino acids. The CDR3 here is CASSTGTLQSGNTIYF. The DNA of the CDR3 is TGTGCCAGCAGCACCGGGACCCTTCAATCAGGAAACACCATATATTTT. Filled out from reference TRBV5-1 and TRBJ1-3, the complete variable domain reads KAGVTQTPRYLIKTRGQQVTLSCSPISGHRSVSWYQQTPGQGLQFLFEYFSETQRNKGNFPGRFSGRQFSNSRSEMNVSTLELGDSALYLCASSTGTLQSGNTIYFGEGSWLTVV.

This clonotype has only a few counts. The chain uses TRBV11-2 and TRBJ2-5, with D perhaps TRBD1 (5 bases). The CDR3 sequence is 14 residues long. The V end was cut by 5 bases, the J end by 2 bases, with 12 bases between. Germline V gives CDR1 SGHAT, CDR2 FQNNGV. The CDR3 DNA reads TGTGCCAGCAGCCGCGTCGGACAACAAGAGACCCAGTACTTC. It specifies CASSRVGQQETQYF.

The rearrangement links TRBV3-1 to TRBJ1-4, with D uncertain. This CDR3 contains 15 residues. The V gene lost 1 base and the J gene lost 8 bases, with 14 bases spanning the gap. Germline CDR1 is LGHDT and CDR2 is YNNKEL (reference sequence). The DNA for the CDR3 is TGTGCCAGCAGCCAAGGGAACAATTTAGGCGAAAAACTGTTTTTT. This translates into CASSQGNNLGEKLFF.

The CDR3 loop reads CASSLDIADEQYF. CDR3 coding DNA: TGTGCCAGCAGTTTGGATATCGCCGACGAGCAGTACTTC. This sequence joins TRBV28 and TRBJ2-7; D is uncertain. Germline V lookup: CDR1 MDHEN, CDR2 SYDVKM. V lost 3 bases and J lost 5, with 11 bases in between. The CDR3 spans 13 residues.

This clonotype was found a few times. The V and J genes are TRBV28 and TRBJ2-7; TRBD2 aligns across 8 bases. The V and J ends lost 6 bases and 3 bases, in that order; junction bases with no gene match: 4. The CDR3 is made up of 13 amino acids. Germline assignment: CDR1 MDHEN and CDR2 SYDVKM. In nucleotides, the CDR3 is TGTGCCAGCAGACTCCTAGCGGGCTACGAGCAGTACTTC. It codes for CASRLLAGYEQYF.

To note about this clonotype: A read error may be the cause here, since a much bigger clone is one base away. The CDR3 DNA sequence: TGTGCCAGCAGTCGCGGGACGGATATGAACACTGAAGCTTTCTTT. This codes for CASSRGTDMNTEAFF. This chain joins TRBV28 and TRBJ1-1; TRBD1 might be the D (5 bases). Germline CDR1 is MDHEN and CDR2 is SYDVKM. The V end was cut by 5 bases, the J end by 0 bases, with 13 bases between. The CDR3 is made up of 15 amino acids.

This clonotype was seen ten or more times. The genes are TRBV20-1 and TRBJ1-1; D not resolved. Trimming took 3 bases from V and 4 from J, leaving 15 bases between them. This CDR3 region has 14 residues. CDR1 is DFQATT, CDR2 SNEGSKA, per germline (reference sequence). In DNA form, the CDR3 reads TGCAGTGCTAGCGGTGGACGGTTCGGCACTGAAGCTTTCTTT. It yields the protein CSASGGRFGTEAFF.

This clonotype showed up many times. CDR3 sequence reads: CASSLLGTQYF. The CDR3 region has the DNA TGTGCCAGCAGCTTACTTGGTACGCAGTATTTT. V gene TRBV3-1 combines with J gene TRBJ2-3, with unresolved D. This CDR3 comprises 11 residues. The V and J ends lost 5 bases and 8 bases respectively, with 8 bases between them. Germline values: CDR1 LGHDT, CDR2 YNNKEL (reference sequence).

The chain is built from TRBV29-1 and TRBJ2-1, with TRBD2 identical over 14 bases. The CDR3 contains 16 residues. J was trimmed by 5 bases and V by 1 base; bases with no gene match: 4. Germline V gives CDR1 SQVTM, CDR2 ANQGSEA. CDR3 protein: CSVEGGLAGANNEQFF. The CDR3 nucleotides are TGCAGCGTTGAAGGGGGACTAGCGGGGGCGAACAATGAGCAGTTCTTC.

A few counts support this clonotype. Just one base apart from a much larger clone, this may be a read error. J is TRBJ1-1 and V is TRBV7-9, with 7 bases identical to TRBD1. Germline V gene sequence: CDR1 SEHNR, CDR2 FQNEAQ (reference sequence). Trimming removed 1 base from V and 0 bases from J; junction bases left unmatched: 2. This CDR3 is built from 15 residues. CDR3 DNA: TGTGCCAGCAGCTTAGGACAGGGTATGAACACTGAAGCTTTCTTT. Translation: CASSLGQGMNTEAFF.

The sample holds many counts of this clonotype. The chain couples TRBV2 to TRBJ1-1, with D perhaps TRBD1 (6 bases). The CDR3 length is 13 residues. With 4 bases removed from V and 1 base from J, the gap between germline ends came to 7 bases. Germline CDR1 SNHLY, CDR2 FYNNEI. CDR3 in amino acids: CASSGRGNTEAFF. CDR3 nucleotide sequence: TGTGCCAGCAGTGGCAGGGGGAACACTGAAGCTTTCTTT.

This clonotype was seen many times. The chain's CDR3 is CASSSWTSGGNTGELFF. The DNA of the CDR3 is TGTGCCAGCAGCTCCTGGACTAGCGGGGGAAACACCGGGGAGCTGTTTTTT. The chain combines TRBV11-2 with TRBJ2-2; TRBD2 agrees at 13 bases. Germline-derived CDR1 and CDR2 are SGHAT and FQNNGV. This CDR3 is 17 amino acids long. V lost 4 bases, J lost 2 bases, and 4 bases stayed unmatched.

This clonotype was picked up many times. The chain joins TRBV5-1 to TRBJ1-2; no clear D. The CDR3 extends over 13 amino acids. Germline-derived CDR1 and CDR2 are SGHRS and YFSETQ. V was cut by 0 bases and J by 5 bases, with 8 bases left in between. Written as DNA, the CDR3 is TGCGCCAGCAGCTTGGCGGCAGAGTATGGCTACACCTTC. Protein: CASSLAAEYGYTF.

The gene calls are TRBV12-3 or TRBV12-4 and TRBJ1-6, with D unclear. This CDR3 has 14 residues. The V gene lost 1 base and the J gene lost 6 bases, with 7 bases spanning the gap. CDR3 nucleotides: TGTGCCAGCAGTTTAGGGAGCCCTAATTCACCCCTCCACTTT. It specifies CASSLGSPNSPLHF.

This clonotype was observed a few times. The genes are TRBV20-1 and TRBJ2-2; TRBD1 agrees at 7 bases. The CDR3 has 15 amino acids. Trimming took 4 bases from V and 6 from J; bases not matched to a gene: 11. The germline V gene encodes CDR1 DFQATT and CDR2 SNEGSKA (reference sequence). The CDR3 protein is CSAKYPGTAPGELFF. In nucleotides, the CDR3 is TGCAGTGCTAAGTACCCCGGGACAGCTCCCGGGGAGCTGTTTTTT.

The count of this clonotype is one. Just one base apart from a much larger clone, this may be a read error. The CDR3 DNA reads as TGTGTCAGCAGTATGCGGGGGGTCGAGCAGTACTTC. Translated: CVSSMRGVEQYF. This chain links TRBV12-3 or TRBV12-4 with TRBJ2-7, with 8 bases that match TRBD2. The CDR3 is 12 amino acids.

This clonotype has more than one count but fewer than ten. V gene TRBV9 combines with J gene TRBJ2-1; D perhaps matches TRBD1 (6 bases). V was cut by 0 bases and J by 0 bases, with 7 bases left in between. This CDR3 is 15 amino acids long. CDR1 SGDLS and CDR2 YYNGEE come from the germline V gene. The CDR3 sequence is CASSVEDSSYNEQFF. For the CDR3, the DNA is TGTGCCAGCAGCGTAGAGGACAGCTCCTACAATGAGCAGTTCTTC.

This clonotype was detected many times. The chain is built from TRBV6-1 and TRBJ1-1, with D possibly being TRBD1 (5 bases). This CDR3 is 13 amino acids long. Trimming took 4 bases from V and 4 from J, leaving 10 bases between them. In germline, CDR1 is MNHNS, CDR2 SASEGT. CDR3 residues: CASSGGPGTEAFF. DNA for the CDR3: TGTGCCAGCAGTGGGGGCCCGGGCACTGAAGCTTTCTTT.

This chain links TRBV7-6 with TRBJ1-3, with D perhaps matching TRBD1 (5 bases). Trimming removed 5 bases from V and 0 bases from J, with 11 bases in between. CDR3 length: 15 residues. The germline CDR1 and CDR2 sequences are SGHVS and FNYEAQ. CDR3 amino acids: CASSRDADSGNTIYF. The CDR3 DNA follows: TGTGCCAGCAGCCGGGACGCGGACTCTGGAAACACCATATATTTT.